This is a list of T cell receptor beta chains from one sample in a study of blood T cell repertoires in COVID-19. Assay used: immunoSEQ multiplex PCR; TCRdb lists only in-frame clones, some missing. The sample records about 84,000 clones, more than 75% being singletons. Sequencing used peripheral blood. The receptors originated from a man aged 65-85 years with acute or convalescent COVID-19. The CDR3 runs from the conserved cysteine through the conserved F or W. Fields, in order: V gene, D gene, CDR3 length, clone size, J gene, CDR3 DNA, CDR3 protein. The D gene is left open where the match is weak. Clone size is stated in some rows and not others, as once, few, many or a class when expanded.

v_gene: TRBV5-1
d_gene: TRBD2
len: 18
abundance: NA
j_gene: TRBJ2-3
CDR3nt: TGCGCCAGCAGCGGGGGGGCACTAGCGGGAGGGCCGGAAGATACGCAGTATTTT
CDR3aa: CASSGGALAGGPEDTQYF

v_gene: TRBV7-2
d_gene: TRBD1
len: 14
abundance: NA
j_gene: TRBJ2-3
CDR3nt: TGTGCCAGCAGCTTACAAACAGGGGCCTCTACGCAGTATTTT
CDR3aa: CASSLQTGASTQYF

v_gene: TRBV7-9
d_gene: NA
len: 15
abundance: NA
j_gene: TRBJ2-7
CDR3nt: TGTGCCAGCAGCTTAGGTGCGACAGGTCCCTACGAGCAGTACTTC
CDR3aa: CASSLGATGPYEQYF

v_gene: TRBV5-4
d_gene: NA
len: 16
abundance: once
j_gene: TRBJ2-6
CDR3nt: TGTGCCAGCAGCTTGGCCCGGTTTTCTGGGGCCAACGTCCTGACTTTC
CDR3aa: CASSLARFSGANVLTF

v_gene: TRBV7-2
d_gene: TRBD1
len: 15
abundance: NA
j_gene: TRBJ1-5
CDR3nt: TGTGCCAGCAGCCTTCGACAGGGAGGCAATCAGCCCCAGCATTTT
CDR3aa: CASSLRQGGNQPQHF

v_gene: TRBV27
d_gene: NA
len: 14
abundance: NA
j_gene: TRBJ1-4
CDR3nt: TGTGCCAGCAGCCCGGGGGATTCTAATGAAAAACTGTTTTTT
CDR3aa: CASSPGDSNEKLFF

v_gene: TRBV5-1
d_gene: TRBD1
len: 14
abundance: NA
j_gene: TRBJ1-1
CDR3nt: TGCGCCAGCACATATATAGGGGGCAACACTGAAGCTTTCTTT
CDR3aa: CASTYIGGNTEAFF

v_gene: TRBV25-1
d_gene: TRBD1
len: 14
abundance: NA
j_gene: TRBJ1-1
CDR3nt: TGTGCCAGCTCCCCGGGACCCAGGGGGACTGAAGCTTTCTTT
CDR3aa: CASSPGPRGTEAFF

v_gene: TRBV19
d_gene: TRBD1
len: 16
abundance: NA
j_gene: TRBJ2-3
CDR3nt: TGTGCCAGTAGTTGGGAGACAGGGGTCCTAGCAGATACGCAGTATTTT
CDR3aa: CASSWETGVLADTQYF

v_gene: TRBV5-1
d_gene: TRBD1
len: 15
abundance: NA
j_gene: TRBJ2-1
CDR3nt: TGCGCCAGCAGCTTGTGGCAGGGGGTTACGAATGAGCAGTTCTTC
CDR3aa: CASSLWQGVTNEQFF

v_gene: TRBV29-1
d_gene: NA
len: 13
abundance: few
j_gene: TRBJ1-1
CDR3nt: TGCAGCGTTGATACCCAGATGAACACTGAAGCTTTCTTT
CDR3aa: CSVDTQMNTEAFF

v_gene: TRBV5-1
d_gene: NA
len: 15
abundance: few
j_gene: TRBJ1-1
CDR3nt: TGCGCCAGCAGCTTTTCAGGGAACCCGGGGGAGGGAGCTTTCTTT
CDR3aa: CASSFSGNPGEGAFF

v_gene: TRBV2
d_gene: NA
len: 12
abundance: few
j_gene: TRBJ1-2
CDR3nt: TGTGCCAGCAGTGGAGGGTTCTCGGGCTACACCTTC
CDR3aa: CASSGGFSGYTF

v_gene: TRBV9
d_gene: TRBD2
len: 16
abundance: once
j_gene: TRBJ2-3
CDR3nt: TGTGCCAGCAGAAGACACGAGTCGGGGGGAGCAGATACGCAGTATTTT
CDR3aa: CASRRHESGGADTQYF

v_gene: TRBV24-1
d_gene: NA
len: 13
abundance: few
j_gene: TRBJ1-1
CDR3nt: TGTGCCACCAGTGAGTCTTTGAACACTGAAGCTTTCTTT
CDR3aa: CATSESLNTEAFF

v_gene: TRBV9
d_gene: NA
len: 15
abundance: NA
j_gene: TRBJ1-6
CDR3nt: TGTGCCAGCAGCGTAGACCTGATGGGGGGTTCACCCCTCCACTTT
CDR3aa: CASSVDLMGGSPLHF

v_gene: TRBV12-3/TRBV12-4
d_gene: NA
len: 13
abundance: NA
j_gene: TRBJ2-1
CDR3nt: TGTGCCAGCAGTTTAAAAGGGGCAGGCGAGCAGTTCTTC
CDR3aa: CASSLKGAGEQFF

v_gene: TRBV28
d_gene: TRBD1
len: 15
abundance: NA
j_gene: TRBJ1-6
CDR3nt: TGTGCCGTACAGACGGGACAGGGGGCTGGCTCACCCCTCCACTTT
CDR3aa: CAVQTGQGAGSPLHF

v_gene: TRBV6-5
d_gene: NA
len: 15
abundance: NA
j_gene: TRBJ1-6
CDR3nt: TGTGCCAGCAGTTACTCGACAATTCAGGATTCACCCCTCCACTTT
CDR3aa: CASSYSTIQDSPLHF

v_gene: TRBV30
d_gene: TRBD1
len: 15
abundance: NA
j_gene: TRBJ1-1
CDR3nt: TGTGCCTGGACCCAGGGGTTGAACAGGGGCACTGAAGCTTTCTTT
CDR3aa: CAWTQGLNRGTEAFF

v_gene: TRBV29-1
d_gene: TRBD2
len: 14
abundance: NA
j_gene: TRBJ2-1
CDR3nt: TGCAGCGTTCGGACTAGCGGAGCATACAATGAGCAGTTCTTC
CDR3aa: CSVRTSGAYNEQFF

v_gene: TRBV19
d_gene: NA
len: 16
abundance: few
j_gene: TRBJ1-1
CDR3nt: TGTGCCAGTAAAACCCCGACAGGACTCCACGGAACTGAAGCTTTCTTT
CDR3aa: CASKTPTGLHGTEAFF

v_gene: TRBV7-9
d_gene: NA
len: 14
abundance: NA
j_gene: TRBJ1-2
CDR3nt: TGTGCCAGCAGCTTAGCGCGACAGGATTATGGCTACACCTTC
CDR3aa: CASSLARQDYGYTF

v_gene: TRBV6-5
d_gene: NA
len: 14
abundance: NA
j_gene: TRBJ1-2
CDR3nt: TGTGCCAGCAGTCAGCTTGACCAGGGAAATGGCTACACCTTC
CDR3aa: CASSQLDQGNGYTF

v_gene: TRBV5-1
d_gene: NA
len: 16
abundance: few
j_gene: TRBJ2-7
CDR3nt: TGCGCCAGCAGCTTGGTTTTCGGCAGGGGCTCCTACGAGCAGTACTTC
CDR3aa: CASSLVFGRGSYEQYF

v_gene: TRBV11-2
d_gene: NA
len: 14
abundance: NA
j_gene: TRBJ2-2
CDR3nt: TGTGCCAGCAGCTCAATTTCGGGCACCGGGGAGCTGTTTTTT
CDR3aa: CASSSISGTGELFF

v_gene: TRBV4-1
d_gene: NA
len: 15
abundance: once
j_gene: TRBJ1-2
CDR3nt: TGCGCCAGCAGCCAAGGGGCACAGGGAAGCGCTGGCTACACCTTC
CDR3aa: CASSQGAQGSAGYTF

v_gene: TRBV11-2
d_gene: TRBD2
len: 17
abundance: NA
j_gene: TRBJ2-7
CDR3nt: TGTGCCAGCAGCCATACCTTCGGGGCTAGCGGGAGAGGCGAGCAGTACTTC
CDR3aa: CASSHTFGASGRGEQYF

v_gene: TRBV29-1
d_gene: TRBD1
len: 14
abundance: NA
j_gene: TRBJ2-6
CDR3nt: TGCAGCGTTGATCAGGGGGCTGGGGCCAACGTCCTGACTTTC
CDR3aa: CSVDQGAGANVLTF

v_gene: TRBV4-2
d_gene: NA
len: 15
abundance: NA
j_gene: TRBJ2-7
CDR3nt: TGTGCCAGCAGCCTCCTAGCGACTAGCTCCTACGAGCAGTACTTC
CDR3aa: CASSLLATSSYEQYF

v_gene: TRBV28
d_gene: TRBD2
len: 14
abundance: NA
j_gene: TRBJ2-7
CDR3nt: TGTGCCAGCAGTACTCTAGCGGGAGGTTACGAGCAGTACTTC
CDR3aa: CASSTLAGGYEQYF

v_gene: TRBV6-5
d_gene: TRBD1
len: 15
abundance: few
j_gene: TRBJ2-4
CDR3nt: TGTGCCAGCAGACTCAGGGGGATCTCGGGAAACATTCAGTACTTC
CDR3aa: CASRLRGISGNIQYF

v_gene: TRBV12-3/TRBV12-4
d_gene: NA
len: 13
abundance: NA
j_gene: TRBJ1-5
CDR3nt: TGTGCCAGCAGACAATATAGCAATCAGCCCCAGCATTTT
CDR3aa: CASRQYSNQPQHF

v_gene: TRBV10-3
d_gene: TRBD1
len: 14
abundance: NA
j_gene: TRBJ1-4
CDR3nt: TGTGCCATCAGACCGGGACAGGGGATTGAAAAACTGTTTTTT
CDR3aa: CAIRPGQGIEKLFF

v_gene: TRBV5-1
d_gene: TRBD1
len: 14
abundance: NA
j_gene: TRBJ2-7
CDR3nt: TGCGCCAGCAGCTGGGACAGGGCGACCTACGAGCAGTACTTC
CDR3aa: CASSWDRATYEQYF

v_gene: TRBV2
d_gene: TRBD2
len: 17
abundance: NA
j_gene: TRBJ2-7
CDR3nt: TGTGCCAGCAGTCCGCCCCTGAGGACTAGGGGAAGCTACGAGCAGTACTTC
CDR3aa: CASSPPLRTRGSYEQYF

v_gene: TRBV29-1
d_gene: NA
len: 13
abundance: NA
j_gene: TRBJ2-1
CDR3nt: TGCAGCGCTGCGGGCTACCAAGCCAATGAGCAGTTCTTC
CDR3aa: CSAAGYQANEQFF

v_gene: TRBV6-5
d_gene: TRBD1
len: 15
abundance: NA
j_gene: TRBJ1-1
CDR3nt: TGTGCCAGCAGCCGACAGGGGGGCGCCTTCCTTGAAGCTTTCTTT
CDR3aa: CASSRQGGAFLEAFF

v_gene: TRBV27
d_gene: NA
len: 13
abundance: few
j_gene: TRBJ2-6
CDR3nt: TGTGCCAGTCAGCGCTCTGGGGCCAACGTCCTGACTTTC
CDR3aa: CASQRSGANVLTF

v_gene: TRBV2
d_gene: NA
len: 14
abundance: NA
j_gene: TRBJ2-1
CDR3nt: TGTGCCAGCAGGAGGGCCCAGAACTACAATGAGCAGTTCTTC
CDR3aa: CASRRAQNYNEQFF

v_gene: TRBV6-5
d_gene: NA
len: 12
abundance: once
j_gene: TRBJ1-1
CDR3nt: TGTGCCAGCAGCCGTTCGAACACTGAAGCTTTCTTT
CDR3aa: CASSRSNTEAFF

v_gene: TRBV29-1
d_gene: TRBD1
len: 14
abundance: NA
j_gene: TRBJ2-2
CDR3nt: TGCAGCGTTCAAGGACAGGGAAACACCGGGGAGCTGTTTTTT
CDR3aa: CSVQGQGNTGELFF

v_gene: TRBV5-4
d_gene: NA
len: 14
abundance: NA
j_gene: TRBJ1-1
CDR3nt: TGTGCCAGCAGCTTGAGGGGAGGGCACACTGAAGCTTTCTTT
CDR3aa: CASSLRGGHTEAFF

v_gene: TRBV19
d_gene: TRBD1
len: 15
abundance: NA
j_gene: TRBJ2-7
CDR3nt: TGTGCCAGTAGTATTGGGGGGACAGGGACGTACGAGCAGTACTTC
CDR3aa: CASSIGGTGTYEQYF

v_gene: TRBV5-1
d_gene: TRBD2
len: 14
abundance: NA
j_gene: TRBJ2-5
CDR3nt: TGCGCCAGCAAACTGCGGACTAGCCAAGAGACCCAGTACTTC
CDR3aa: CASKLRTSQETQYF

v_gene: TRBV5-1
d_gene: NA
len: 15
abundance: once
j_gene: TRBJ1-2
CDR3nt: TGCGCCAGCAGCTTGGTTGGCGGAACCTATGGAGGCTACACCTTC
CDR3aa: CASSLVGGTYGGYTF

v_gene: TRBV6-5
d_gene: NA
len: 15
abundance: once
j_gene: TRBJ1-1
CDR3nt: TGTGCCAGCAGTTACGAGGACGGGGTGAACACTGAAGCTTTCTTT
CDR3aa: CASSYEDGVNTEAFF

v_gene: TRBV28
d_gene: TRBD1
len: 14
abundance: NA
j_gene: TRBJ1-4
CDR3nt: TGTGCCAGCAGTCCCGGGACAGGGAGGGAAAAACTGTTTTTT
CDR3aa: CASSPGTGREKLFF

v_gene: TRBV5-1
d_gene: TRBD1
len: 15
abundance: NA
j_gene: TRBJ2-1
CDR3nt: TGCGCCAGCAGCACCGGACAGGGGGGCCACAATGAGCAGTTCTTC
CDR3aa: CASSTGQGGHNEQFF

v_gene: TRBV4-2
d_gene: NA
len: 15
abundance: NA
j_gene: TRBJ2-7
CDR3nt: TGTGCCAGCAGCCAACCAGGGCTGAGCTCCTACGAGCAGTACTTC
CDR3aa: CASSQPGLSSYEQYF

v_gene: TRBV28
d_gene: TRBD1
len: 14
abundance: few
j_gene: TRBJ1-4
CDR3nt: TGTGCCAGCAGTTTCGGGACAGCTAATGAAAAACTGTTTTTT
CDR3aa: CASSFGTANEKLFF

v_gene: TRBV10-1
d_gene: TRBD1
len: 14
abundance: many
j_gene: TRBJ2-7
CDR3nt: TGCGCCAGCAGTGACCCTAACAGGGGCTACGAGCAGTACTTC
CDR3aa: CASSDPNRGYEQYF

v_gene: TRBV12-5
d_gene: TRBD1
len: 14
abundance: NA
j_gene: TRBJ1-2
CDR3nt: TGTGCTAGTGGCCAGGACAGGGGGGCTAGTGGCTACACCTTC
CDR3aa: CASGQDRGASGYTF

v_gene: TRBV28
d_gene: TRBD1
len: 19
abundance: NA
j_gene: TRBJ1-4
CDR3nt: TGTGCCAGCAGTACCCCAACCTACGGGGGGGCAGGGGGTAATGAAAAACTGTTTTTT
CDR3aa: CASSTPTYGGAGGNEKLFF

v_gene: TRBV19
d_gene: NA
len: 16
abundance: NA
j_gene: TRBJ1-5
CDR3nt: TGTGCCAGTAGTATAGCCCCCGGGCGGGGAGGGCGGCCCCAGCATTTT
CDR3aa: CASSIAPGRGGRPQHF

v_gene: TRBV13
d_gene: NA
len: 15
abundance: NA
j_gene: TRBJ2-1
CDR3nt: TGTGCCAGCAGCTTGGATAGCGGTCTAGGCCATGAGCAGTTCTTC
CDR3aa: CASSLDSGLGHEQFF

v_gene: TRBV3-1/TRBV3-2
d_gene: NA
len: 14
abundance: few
j_gene: TRBJ1-1
CDR3nt: TGTGCCAGCAGCCAAGCAGGTTTGAACACTGAAGCTTTCTTT
CDR3aa: CASSQAGLNTEAFF

v_gene: TRBV5-6
d_gene: NA
len: 13
abundance: few
j_gene: TRBJ1-1
CDR3nt: TGTGCCAGCAGCCCGGACATTTACACTGAAGCTTTCTTT
CDR3aa: CASSPDIYTEAFF

v_gene: TRBV6-5
d_gene: TRBD1
len: 13
abundance: NA
j_gene: TRBJ1-1
CDR3nt: TGTGCCAGCAGTTACGAGGGGACAGGGGGAGCTTTCTTT
CDR3aa: CASSYEGTGGAFF

v_gene: TRBV10-3
d_gene: TRBD1
len: 17
abundance: NA
j_gene: TRBJ1-1
CDR3nt: TGTGCCATCAGTGAAAGCAATAGGGGACAGGGGAACACTGAAGCTTTCTTT
CDR3aa: CAISESNRGQGNTEAFF